This T cell receptor (beta chain) was retrieved from a study of shared clonotypes between healthy human individuals. The germline V gene encodes CDR1 LNHNV and CDR2 YYDKDF (reference sequence). The CDR3 runs 15 residues. V gave up 3 bases and J gave up 7 bases, with 16 bases separating them. Clones were read by immunoSEQ multiplex PCR, and TCRdb kept only the in-frame ones, dropping some. The sample has about 1.4 million clones, approximately 96% seen once. This receptor was taken from a man aged 25 to 40 in good health. The chain joins TRBV15 to TRBJ2-1; no definite D call. The sequenced material came from naive CD4+ T cells sorted from blood. Subset specified: CD45RA+ positively selected. The DNA for the CDR3 is TGTGCCACCAGCAGCGTAGGGATCGACCGTAATGAGCAGTTCTTC. Translating gives CATSSVGIDRNEQFF. Supplemented by reference TRBV15 and TRBJ2-1, the full variable domain reads DAMVIQNPRYQVTQFGKPVTLSCSQTLNHNVMYWYQQKSSQAPKLLFHYYDKDFNNEADTPDNFQSRRPNTSFCFLDIRSPGLGDTAMYLCATSSVGIDRNEQFFGPGTRLTVL.